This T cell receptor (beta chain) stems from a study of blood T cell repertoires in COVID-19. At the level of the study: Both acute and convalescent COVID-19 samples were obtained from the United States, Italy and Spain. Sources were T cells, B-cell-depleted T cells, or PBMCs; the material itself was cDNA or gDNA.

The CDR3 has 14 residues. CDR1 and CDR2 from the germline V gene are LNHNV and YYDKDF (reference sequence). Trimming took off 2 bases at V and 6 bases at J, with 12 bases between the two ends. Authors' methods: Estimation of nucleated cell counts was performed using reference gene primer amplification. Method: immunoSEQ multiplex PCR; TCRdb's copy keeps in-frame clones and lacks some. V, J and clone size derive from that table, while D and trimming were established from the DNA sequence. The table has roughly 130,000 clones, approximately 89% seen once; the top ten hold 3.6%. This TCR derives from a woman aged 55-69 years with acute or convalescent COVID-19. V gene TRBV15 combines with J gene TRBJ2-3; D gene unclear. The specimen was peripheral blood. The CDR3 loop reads CATSRTGVWDTQYF. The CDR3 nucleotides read TGTGCCACCAGCAGAACTGGAGTATGGGATACGCAGTATTTT. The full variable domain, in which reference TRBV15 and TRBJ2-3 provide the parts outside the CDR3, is DAMVIQNPRYQVTQFGKPVTLSCSQTLNHNVMYWYQQKSSQAPKLLFHYYDKDFNNEADTPDNFQSRRPNTSFCFLDIRSPGLGDTAMYLCATSRTGVWDTQYFGPGTRLTVL.